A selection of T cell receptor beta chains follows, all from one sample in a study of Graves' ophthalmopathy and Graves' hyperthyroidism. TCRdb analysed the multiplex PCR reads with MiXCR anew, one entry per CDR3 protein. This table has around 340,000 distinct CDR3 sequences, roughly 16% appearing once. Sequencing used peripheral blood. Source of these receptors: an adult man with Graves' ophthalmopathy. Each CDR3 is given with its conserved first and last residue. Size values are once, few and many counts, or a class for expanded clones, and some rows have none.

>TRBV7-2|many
CASSLDGVSYEQYF
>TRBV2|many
CASTPHADTGELFF
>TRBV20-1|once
CSASPLRGQTYEQYF
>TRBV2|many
CASTLQGDNQPQHF
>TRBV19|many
CASSRGGGEQYF
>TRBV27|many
CASSHWAGANTEAFF
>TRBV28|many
CASTRDAGGRGYTF
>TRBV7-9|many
CASSFSRVNEAFF
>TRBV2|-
CASTRIETQYF
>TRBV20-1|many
CSADRSSYEQYF
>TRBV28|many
CASVFGSGRYTGELFF
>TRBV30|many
CAWSISRTGGIGRTEAFF
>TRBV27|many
CASSLLQVGTEAFF
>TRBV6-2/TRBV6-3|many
CASSLRTTGGLINQPQHF
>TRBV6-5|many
CASSYLSNQPQHF
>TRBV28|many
CASVIQVDNSPLHF
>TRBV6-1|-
CASSRGDGVNNSPLHF
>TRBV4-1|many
CASSQSPTGGYTF
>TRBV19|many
CASNEPGQPQHF
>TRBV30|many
CAWRQSRPGELFF
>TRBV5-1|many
CASSFGTGTEAFF
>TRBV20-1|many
CSARGRSSYNSPLHF
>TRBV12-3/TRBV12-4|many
CASSYRGVTEAFF
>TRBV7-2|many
CASSSSVRVQYF
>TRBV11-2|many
CASNPEGTGRLRGYTF
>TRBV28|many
CASSETSGGAETQYF
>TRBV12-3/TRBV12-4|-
CASSRAAGHEQYF
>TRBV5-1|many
CASRDTGYNSPLHF
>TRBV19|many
CASSRRRANYGYTF
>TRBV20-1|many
CSAKLGGGTYEQYF
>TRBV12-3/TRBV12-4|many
CASSFNPPGTHGYTF
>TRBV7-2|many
CASTRGWDGYTF
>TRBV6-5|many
CASSYSQVDQPQHF
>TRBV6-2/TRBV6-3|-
CASSPRTGTAFF
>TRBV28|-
CASSSPGHSSAETQYF
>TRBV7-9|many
CASRPREGSYEQYF
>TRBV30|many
CASHRGGDSYYGYTF
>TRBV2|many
CAGENYGYTF
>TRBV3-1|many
CASSQGRGWGNQPQHF
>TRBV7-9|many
CASSSTTRDTQYF
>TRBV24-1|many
CATRGLAGPNTGELFF
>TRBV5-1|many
CASSDRGNTEAFF
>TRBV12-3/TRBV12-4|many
CASSNRSPEAFF
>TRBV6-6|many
CASSYSMGQGTSNQPQHF
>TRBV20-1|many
CSASRGGNYEQYF
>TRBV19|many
CASNSPKGITETQYF
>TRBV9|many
CASSVTGTGKGYEQYF
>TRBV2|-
CASKGTPGSYEQYF
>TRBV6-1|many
CASSEARDGFYEQYF
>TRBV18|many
CASSPTGDRSGNTIYF
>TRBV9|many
CASSVASGTLPYEQYF
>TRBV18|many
CASSPPGTGVLYEQYF